These 24 T cell receptor beta chains originate from one sample sequenced in a study of T cell responses to AZD1222 COVID-19 vaccine. Method: immunoSEQ multiplex PCR; TCRdb's copy keeps in-frame clones and lacks some. The table has approximately 120,000 clones, around nine tenths seen once. The source material was peripheral blood, sampled on day 0 of AZD1222 vaccination. The receptors shown here come from an adult in good health.

Only one count was recorded for this clone. The chain combines TRBV5-4 with TRBJ2-3, with D perhaps TRBD1 (5 bases). The CDR3 totals 15 residues. V lost 2 bases, J lost 0 bases, and 10 bases lay in between. Germline V lookup: CDR1 SGHNT, CDR2 YYREEE (reference sequence). The CDR3 sequence: CASSLPGSSTDTQYF. The CDR3 DNA sequence: TGTGCCAGCAGCTTACCAGGGTCTAGCACAGATACGCAGTATTTT.

The rearrangement links TRBV7-2 to TRBJ1-3; D uncertain. The CDR3 totals 17 residues. From germline, CDR1 is SGHTA and CDR2 FQGNSA. V lost 1 base to trimming and J lost 2 bases, with 15 bases between them. The CDR3 DNA follows: TGTGCCAGCAGCTTAGTAGGGCTTGGCAGGACTGGAAACACCATATATTTT. Its protein product is CASSLVGLGRTGNTIYF.

The chain combines TRBV10-3 with TRBJ1-5, with a weak D call TRBD1 (5 bases). Per germline, CDR1 ENHRY and CDR2 SYGVKD. The CDR3 totals 13 residues. Between the trimmed V and J ends, which lost 4 bases and 5 bases, there was a span of 9 bases. CDR3 nucleotides: TGTGCCATCAGTGTCTGGGGGGATCAGCCCCAGCATTTT. Amino acid sequence: CAISVWGDQPQHF.

The chain has TRBV4-2 and TRBJ1-5, with TRBD1 matching over 11 bases. The V segment lost 2 bases and the J segment 7 bases; nucleotides outside the gene matches: 4. This CDR3 region has 15 residues. Germline V gene sequence: CDR1 LGHNA, CDR2 YNFKEQ. CDR3 in DNA: TGTGCCAGCAGCCAAAGGACAGGGGGCGACCAGCCCCAGCATTTT. This gives the protein CASSQRTGGDQPQHF.

This chain connects TRBV18 to TRBJ2-7, with a possible D match to TRBD2 (6 bases). CDR1 and CDR2 from the germline V gene are KGHSH and LQKENI. There are 14 residues in the CDR3. Trimming removed 5 bases at V and 2 bases at J, with 13 bases between. The CDR3 DNA is TGTGCCAGCTCAGCTTTAGCGGAGACCTACGAGCAGTACGTC. Translated: CASSALAETYEQYV.

The DNA for the CDR3 is TGTGCCAGCAGCTTTGCCGGGATCGCCGGGGAGCTGTTTTTT. Translated, it gives CASSFAGIAGELFF. This chain joins TRBV11-3 and TRBJ2-2; D possibly corresponds to TRBD2 (5 bases). This CDR3 spans 14 amino acids. V lost 3 bases to trimming and J lost 6 bases, with 11 bases between them. CDR1 is SGHNT and CDR2 is YENEEA in the germline V gene.

Notes on this clone: The sample holds other DNA sequences that translate to the same CDR3. The chain is built from TRBV5-1 and TRBJ1-1, with D unclear. The CDR3 loop spans 14 amino acids. Trimming stripped 4 bases from V and 2 bases from J, with 12 bases between. Per the germline V gene, CDR1 is SGHRS and CDR2 is YFSETQ. DNA of the CDR3: TGCGCCAGCAGCAGCCCGGGAGTTAACACTGAAGCTTTCTTT. Translation: CASSSPGVNTEAFF.

The genes are TRBV11-3 and TRBJ2-1; D gene ambiguous. The V gene's germline CDR1 is SGHNT and CDR2 YENEEA. This CDR3 is 13 amino acids long. V was clipped by 0 bases and J by 7 bases, with 7 bases between them. Written as DNA, the CDR3 is TGTGCCAGCAGCTTAGATCAGGCTAATGAGCAGTTCTTC. Amino acids: CASSLDQANEQFF.

This clone was found a few times. J is TRBJ2-2 and V is TRBV24-1; TRBD1 aligns across 7 bases. With 6 bases clipped from V and 2 bases from J, the junction kept 11 bases outside the gene matches. The CDR3 contains 17 residues. CDR1 is KGHDR, CDR2 SFDVKD, per germline. CDR3 bases: TGTGCCACCAGTTACCCCGTGGGGACAGAAAACACCGGGGAGCTGTTTTTT. It translates to CATSYPVGTENTGELFF.

The genes are TRBV6-5 and TRBJ1-1; D is possibly TRBD1 (5 bases). Trimming stripped 7 bases from V and 1 base from J, with 13 bases between. This CDR3 region has 14 residues. Per the germline V gene, CDR1 is MNHEY and CDR2 is SVGAGI. CDR3 sequence: CASTRVGGNTEAFF. CDR3 coding DNA: TGTGCCAGCACTAGGGTCGGGGGGAACACTGAAGCTTTCTTT.

J is TRBJ2-2 and V is TRBV5-1; D is uncertain. CDR3 length: 14 amino acids. Deletions cut 0 bases from V and 7 bases from J, with 10 bases between. The germline V gene has CDR1 SGHRS and CDR2 YFSETQ. CDR3 residues: CASSLDIRVGELFF. The CDR3 DNA reads TGCGCCAGCAGCTTGGACATTAGGGTCGGGGAGCTGTTTTTT.

V usage is TRBV20-1 and J usage is TRBJ2-1; D is tentatively TRBD1 or TRBD2 (5 bases each). The germline V gene encodes CDR1 DFQATT and CDR2 SNEGSKA (reference sequence). The length of the CDR3 is 15 residues. V was pared by 3 bases and J by 5 bases, with 17 bases between. The CDR3 nucleotides read TGCAGTGCTAGTAGGGGTAGCGAGCCTCACAATGAGCAGTTCTTC. It is translated as CSASRGSEPHNEQFF.

This clone was picked up one time. This sequence joins TRBV5-4 and TRBJ2-7; weak D call: TRBD1 (5 bases). Trimming removed 0 bases at V and 0 bases at J, with 13 bases between. The CDR3 runs to 16 residues. Germline values: CDR1 SGHNT, CDR2 YYREEE (reference sequence). CDR3 protein: CASSLGQGLPSYEQYF. CDR3 DNA sequence: TGTGCCAGCAGCTTGGGGCAGGGCCTCCCCTCCTACGAGCAGTACTTC.

V is TRBV6-5 and J is TRBJ1-5; the D gene is possibly TRBD1 (5 bases). V gave up 7 bases and J gave up 3 bases, with 16 bases separating them. Germline CDR1 reads MNHEY; CDR2 reads SVGAGI. This CDR3 region has 15 residues. The CDR3 loop reads CASTAAGSFNQPQHF. The DNA for the CDR3 is TGTGCCAGCACCGCGGCAGGGTCATTCAATCAGCCCCAGCATTTT.

V and J are TRBV7-9 and TRBJ1-4; no firm D call. The length of the CDR3 is 14 residues. V lost 3 bases and J 7 bases, leaving 12 bases between the germline ends. The germline V gene has CDR1 SEHNR and CDR2 FQNEAQ (reference sequence). CDR3 sequence: CASSLEGTGEKLFF. Written as DNA, the CDR3 is TGTGCCAGCAGCTTGGAGGGAACGGGTGAAAAACTGTTTTTT. Using reference TRBV7-9 and TRBJ1-4 for the parts outside the CDR3, the full variable domain is DTGVSQNPRHKITKRGQNVTFRCDPISEHNRLYWYRQTLGQGPEFLTYFQNEAQLEKSRLLSDRFSAERPKGSFSTLEIQRTEQGDSAMYLCASSLEGTGEKLFFGSGTQLSVL.

The chain recombines TRBV9 with TRBJ1-1, with D uncertain. V shed 1 base and J shed 5 bases, with 12 bases lying between them. The CDR3 runs to 14 residues. The V gene's germline CDR1 is SGDLS and CDR2 YYNGEE. CDR3 residues: CASSVSGQQTEAFF. DNA for the CDR3: TGTGCCAGCAGCGTATCTGGGCAACAAACTGAAGCTTTCTTT.

This chain uses TRBV2 with TRBJ1-3, with 7 nucleotides matching TRBD1. V lost 10 bases, J lost 0 bases, and 6 bases stayed unmatched. This CDR3 contains 14 residues. Germline V gene data show CDR1 as SNHLY and CDR2 as FYNNEI. The CDR3 is CATRDSLSGNTIYF. As DNA, the CDR3 is TGTGCCACTCGGGACAGCCTCTCTGGAAACACCATATATTTT. The complete variable domain, with remaining parts taken from reference TRBV2 and TRBJ1-3, reads EPEVTQTPSHQVTQMGQEVILRCVPISNHLYFYWYRQILGQKVEFLVSFYNNEISEKSEIFDDQFSVERPDGSNFTLKIRSTKLEDSAMYFCATRDSLSGNTIYFGEGSWLTVV.

This sequence joins TRBV6-5 and TRBJ2-5, with 7 nucleotides matching TRBD2. The CDR3 consists of 15 residues. Germline CDR1 is MNHEY and CDR2 is SVGAGI. The V and J ends lost 3 bases and 1 base, in that order; junction bases with no gene match: 5. The CDR3, as DNA: TGTGCCAGCAGTTATTGGGGGGGAGGCCAAGAGACCCAGTACTTC. Its protein product is CASSYWGGGQETQYF.

V is TRBV5-1 and J is TRBJ2-7; D possibly matches TRBD1 or TRBD2 (5 bases each). Trimming left V 4 bases short and J 1 base short, with 15 bases between. The CDR3 spans 15 residues. CDR1 and CDR2 from the germline V gene are SGHRS and YFSETQ. The CDR3 bases are TGCGCCAGCAGCCTCGTTCAGGGCGGGTCCTACGAGCAGTACTTC. It is translated as CASSLVQGGSYEQYF.

The chain is built from TRBV14 and TRBJ2-7; D remains unclear. The CDR3 consists of 15 residues. Germline lookup yields CDR1 SGHDN and CDR2 FVKESK. V lost 2 bases and J lost 2, with 13 bases in between. CDR3 residues: CASSQTGSRTYEQYF. Here the CDR3 DNA reads TGTGCCAGCAGCCAAACCGGGTCCCGCACCTACGAGCAGTACTTC.

This clone has a handful of counts. The CDR3 sequence: CASSEGPRLSYEQYF. In DNA, the CDR3 is TGTGCCAGCAGCGAGGGACCCCGACTCTCCTACGAGCAGTACTTC. V is TRBV9 and J is TRBJ2-7; the D call may be TRBD1 or TRBD2 (5 bases each). The germline V and J ends were trimmed by 3 bases and 0 bases, with 13 bases remaining between them. The germline V gene encodes CDR1 SGDLS and CDR2 YYNGEE. The CDR3 covers 15 residues.

This clone occurred once. The CDR3 loop reads CASSHRGAGELFF. As DNA, the CDR3 is TGTGCCAGCAGCCACCGGGGGGCCGGGGAGCTGTTTTTT. The chain couples TRBV3-1 (or the pseudogene TRBV3-2) to TRBJ2-2, with 7 bases that match TRBD2. Trimming at V came to 3 bases and at J to 6 bases, leaving 1 base not matched to a gene. The CDR3 loop spans 13 amino acids. Germline loops: CDR1 LGHDT, CDR2 YNNKEL (reference sequence).

The genes are TRBV9 and TRBJ2-3, with TRBD1 matching 7 bases. The CDR3 is made up of 13 amino acids. From germline, CDR1 is SGDLS and CDR2 YYNGEE. The J segment lost 10 bases and the V segment lost 0 bases, leaving 5 bases of the junction unmatched. In DNA, the CDR3 is TGTGCCAGCAGCGTAGCTACAGGGGCGGCGCAGTATTTT. Residues: CASSVATGAAQYF.

The V and J genes are TRBV19 and TRBJ2-1; D remains unclear. This CDR3 region has 15 residues. Germline assignment: CDR1 LNHDA and CDR2 SQIVND (reference sequence). V gave up 1 base and J gave up 5 bases, with 12 bases separating them. The CDR3 DNA reads TGTGCCAGTAGTATAGGAACTACTCCTAACAATGAGCAGTTCTTC. It codes for CASSIGTTPNNEQFF.